This T cell receptor (beta chain) came from a study of cytotoxic CD8 clonotypes in ibrutinib-treated CLL. Study overall: Within the patient group, roughly 12 were relapsed/refractory and approximately 16 treatment-naive, and roughly 18 were IGHV unmutated. Partial response was seen in about 25 patients and complete response in 2; after median roughly six years, about 14 stayed remitted, around 12 progressed. Sequencing produced an average of roughly 270,000 productive templates and roughly 89,000 productive rearrangements per sample.

Assay used: immunoSEQ multiplex PCR; TCRdb lists only in-frame clones, some missing. The sample consists of 270,000 or so clones, approximately 76% of them appearing once. Study results and caveats: While tracking circulating CD8+ T-cell counts, baseline clonality exceeded that of age-matched healthy donors.

Worth noting for this clone: Its antigen is currently unknown.

The CDR3 spans 13 residues. The V end lost 4 bases, the J end lost 5 bases, and 9 bases lay between the germline ends. Germline CDR1 is MGHRA and CDR2 is YSYEKL. V gene TRBV4-1 combines with J gene TRBJ1-5; tentative D call: TRBD1 (5 bases). The specimen was PBMCs, collected at disease progression, from a patient treated with ibrutinib. The source is a human donor with chronic lymphocytic leukemia. DNA for the CDR3: TGCGCCAGCAGCCTCGGGGGGTATCAGCCCCAGCATTTT. This translates into CASSLGGYQPQHF.